Included here is one TCR beta chain sequence, with context. As yet, its antigen is unknown. This CDR3 has 15 residues. Germline CDR1 is SQVTM and CDR2 is ANQGSEA. Trimming removed 4 bases from V and 6 bases from J; junction bases left unmatched: 14. The method was immunoSEQ multiplex PCR; TCRdb's version includes in-frame clones alone and lacks a portion of them. Seen here are about 6,900 clones, around four fifths observed once, and the top ten hold less than 4.5%. The data were taken from a study of stem cell transplantation in POMP-related autoinflammatory disease. Study background: Impaired MHC class I-dependent CD8+ differentiation was hypothesized from defective thymoproteasomes.

Study outcomes and limitations: Across all analyzed T-cell subsets, patients with PRAID tended toward reduced diversity and increased clonality.

The source is a human donor in good health. The sequenced material came from a CXCR5-defined cell subset from PBMCs. This rearrangement joins TRBV29-1 to TRBJ1-1; TRBD1 aligns across 7 bases. The CDR3 DNA reads TGCAGCGTTGTGCGGTCACTCGACAGGGCCCCTGAAGCTTTCTTT. This encodes CSVVRSLDRAPEAFF.